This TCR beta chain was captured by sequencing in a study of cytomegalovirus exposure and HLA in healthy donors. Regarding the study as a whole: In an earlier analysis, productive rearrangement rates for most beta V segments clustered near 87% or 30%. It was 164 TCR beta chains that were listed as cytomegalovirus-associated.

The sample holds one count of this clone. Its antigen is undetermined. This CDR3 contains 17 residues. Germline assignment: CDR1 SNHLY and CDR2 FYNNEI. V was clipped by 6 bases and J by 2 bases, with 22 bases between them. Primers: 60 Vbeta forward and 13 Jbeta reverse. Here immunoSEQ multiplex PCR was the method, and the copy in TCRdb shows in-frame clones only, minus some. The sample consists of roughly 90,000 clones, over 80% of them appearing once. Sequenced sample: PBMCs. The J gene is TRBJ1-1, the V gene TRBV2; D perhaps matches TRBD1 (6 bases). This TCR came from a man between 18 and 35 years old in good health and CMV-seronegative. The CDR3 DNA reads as TGTGCCAGCAGCACGTTGGGGGGGCCGTGGTCAAACACTGAAGCTTTCTTT. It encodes CASSTLGGPWSNTEAFF.